This TCR beta chain was found in a study of human T cells and chemical hapten exposure. Study-wide results and caveats: With DPC sensitization, TCRs exceeding 1 in 1000 frequency showed no change.

V lost 1 base to trimming and J lost 1 base, with 4 bases between them. CDR1 and CDR2 from the germline V gene are LGHDT and YNNKEL (reference sequence). The CDR3 consists of 13 residues. TCRdb reanalysed the RACE reads using MiXCR and keeps one entry per CDR3 protein. This table has roughly 43,000 distinct CDR3 sequences, around 4% appearing once. This sample's time point: healthy volunteer bleed at 6 weeks. It was from unfractionated whole blood that total RNA was extracted. This clonotype was detected only a few times. Antigen: not known. The sequence was obtained from a human donor in good health. Some clones in this sample may be carry-over from other donors' samples. The sequencing input was whole blood. The chain links TRBV3-1 to TRBJ1-1; no definite D call. In nucleotides, the CDR3 is TGTGCCAGCAGCCAAGGACAGAACACTGAAGCTTTCTTT. It is translated as CASSQGQNTEAFF.